This T cell receptor (beta chain) is drawn from a study of blood T cells in healthy people across ages. A second roughly 6 to 11 cycle PCR used barcoded and J-beta primers. MiXCR, run by TCRdb on the 5' RACE reads, gives a single entry per CDR3 protein. The sample lists about 930,000 distinct CDR3 sequences, around 29% occurring once. This clonotype was seen ten or more times. The CDR3 length is 12 residues. CDR1 is LNHDA and CDR2 is SQIVND in the germline V gene (reference sequence). Trimming cost V 3 bases and J 5 bases, with 7 bases left between them. In terms of origin and age, donors were healthy Caucasian individuals from Russia aged about 6 to 100. These data were also filed under a second study, of T cells of mothers and their children.

The chain has TRBV19 and TRBJ1-2; possibly TRBD1 for D (6 bases). The sequenced sample was blood. This clonotype was sampled from a woman in her thirties or forties in good health. As DNA, the CDR3 is TGTGCCAGTAGTATGGACAGATATGGCTACACCTTC. It specifies CASSMDRYGYTF. Drawing the rest from reference TRBV19 and TRBJ1-2, the complete variable domain is DGGITQSPKYLFRKEGQNVTLSCEQNLNHDAMYWYRQDPGQGLRLIYYSQIVNDFQKGDIAEGYSVSREKKESFPLTVTSAQKNPTAFYLCASSMDRYGYTFGSGTRLTVV.